This T cell receptor (beta chain) was profiled in a study of T cell responses to AZD1222 COVID-19 vaccine. Overall study findings and caveats: Dominant at 160-218 and 743-854, vaccine-associated CD4 TCRs also spanned spike. Only after the peak T cell response were repertoires sampled. Elevations in Spike-specific TCR breadth and depth followed administration of two AZD1222 doses.

Germline-derived CDR1 and CDR2 are SGHRS and YFSETQ. Trimming removed 1 base at V and 4 bases at J, with 17 bases between. There are 16 residues in the CDR3. A note on this clone: Its target is not known.

Clones were read by immunoSEQ multiplex PCR, and TCRdb kept only the in-frame ones, dropping some. The sample has 100,000 or so clones, about 93% seen once; the top ten hold around 3.2%. Sample: peripheral blood, taken 28 days after the second AZD1222 dose. The rearrangement uses TRBV5-1 and TRBJ1-1, with a weak D call TRBD1 (5 bases). The TCR sequence derives from an adult who received the AZD1222 COVID-19 vaccine. This chain's CDR3 is CASSLTSGRGFTEAFF. The CDR3, as DNA: TGCGCCAGCAGCTTGACGTCAGGGAGGGGATTCACTGAAGCTTTCTTT.